The 29 T cell receptor beta chains below were found in one sample sequenced in a study of cytomegalovirus exposure and HLA in healthy donors. The study ran its PCR with 60 Vbeta and 13 Jbeta primers. The repertoire was sequenced with immunoSEQ multiplex PCR; TCRdb's copy has only in-frame clones and lacks some. The table has 100,000 to 150,000 clones, around 8.5% seen once. Sequencing was done on a sample of PBMCs. Receptors were obtained from a man between 35 and 55 years old in good health and CMV-seronegative.

The chain carries TRBV2 and TRBJ1-2; D call uncertain. This CDR3 region has 15 residues. V lost 10 bases, J lost 0 bases, and 18 bases lay in between. In germline, CDR1 is SNHLY, CDR2 FYNNEI. CDR3 in amino acids: CAIGPEAVSNYGYTF. The CDR3 DNA reads as TGTGCCATCGGGCCGGAGGCTGTCTCTAACTATGGCTACACCTTC.

In regard to this clone: Other DNA sequences of this sample code for an identical CDR3. This chain links TRBV11-3 with TRBJ2-1, with 9 bases fitting TRBD1. With 5 bases clipped from V and 5 bases from J, the junction kept 7 bases outside the gene matches. The germline V gene encodes CDR1 SGHNT and CDR2 YENEEA. The CDR3 has 15 amino acids. The CDR3 loop reads CASSQTGGRNNEQFF. The CDR3 nucleotides read TGTGCCAGCAGCCAAACAGGGGGCAGGAACAATGAGCAGTTCTTC.

The chain employs TRBV19 and TRBJ1-6; D gene uncertain. The V gene's germline CDR1 is LNHDA and CDR2 SQIVND (reference sequence). Deletions cut 3 bases from V and 6 bases from J, with 6 bases between. The CDR3 totals 13 residues. In DNA, the CDR3 is TGTGCCAGTAGTATTTTAGCTAATTCACCCCTCCACTTT. This codes for CASSILANSPLHF.

This clone was seen a handful of times. The gene calls are TRBV6-5 and TRBJ2-2; 8 bases agree with TRBD2. Germline CDR1 reads MNHEY; CDR2 reads SVGAGI. The trim removed 7 bases at V and 1 base at J, leaving 5 bases unmatched. This CDR3 comprises 15 residues. In DNA form, the CDR3 reads TGTGCCAGCATTCCAAGCGGGGGGAACACCGGGGAGCTGTTTTTT. Protein: CASIPSGGNTGELFF.

The chain couples TRBV9 to TRBJ1-2; the match to TRBD1 covers 9 bases. The germline V gene encodes CDR1 SGDLS and CDR2 YYNGEE. The CDR3 spans 15 residues. V was pared by 2 bases and J by 2 bases, with 4 bases of the junction left unmatched. CDR3 nucleotide sequence: TGTGCCAGCAGCGTCGCCGGGACAGGGAACTATGGCTACACCTTC. This codes for CASSVAGTGNYGYTF.

This clone turned up a few times. The genes are TRBV5-5 and TRBJ1-1; 8 bases line up with TRBD1. CDR1 is SGHKS, CDR2 YYEKEE, per germline (reference sequence). The V and J ends lost 6 bases and 4 bases, in that order; junction bases with no gene match: 5. The length of the CDR3 is 13 residues. CDR3 in amino acids: CASNMDRATEAFF. As DNA, the CDR3 is TGTGCCAGCAACATGGACAGGGCCACTGAAGCTTTCTTT. The entire variable domain, with the rest obtained from reference TRBV5-5 and TRBJ1-1, is as follows: DAGVTQSPTHLIKTRGQQVTLRCSPISGHKSVSWYQQVLGQGPQFIFQYYEKEERGRGNFPDRFSARQFPNYSSELNVNALLLGDSALYLCASNMDRATEAFFGQGTRLTVV.

This clone was seen more than once but under ten times. The J gene is TRBJ2-3, the V gene TRBV10-3; the match to TRBD2 covers 14 bases. CDR1 is ENHRY and CDR2 is SYGVKD in the germline V gene. The CDR3 extends over 17 amino acids. V shed 0 bases and J 5 bases; nucleotides not matched to a gene: 4. CDR3 nucleotide sequence: TGTGCCATCAGTGAGTCGGGGACTAGCGGGGGAAGAGATACGCAGTATTTT. It yields the protein CAISESGTSGGRDTQYF.

This chain connects TRBV13 to TRBJ1-2, with D tentatively TRBD1 (6 bases). In germline, CDR1 is PRHDT, CDR2 FYEKMQ (reference sequence). V lost 4 bases, J lost 0 bases, and 21 bases lay in between. This CDR3 spans 18 amino acids. CDR3 protein: CASSSSETTGTSNYGYTF. The CDR3 nucleotides read TGTGCCAGCAGCTCAAGCGAGACGACAGGAACCTCTAACTATGGCTACACCTTC. Using reference TRBV13 and TRBJ1-2 for the parts outside the CDR3, the full variable domain is AAGVIQSPRHLIKEKRETATLKCYPIPRHDTVYWYQQGPGQDPQFLISFYEKMQSDKGSIPDRFSAQQFSDYHSELNMSSLELGDSALYFCASSSSETTGTSNYGYTFGSGTRLTVV.

The gene calls are TRBV5-4 and TRBJ2-1, with 8 bases identical to TRBD1. V was pared by 4 bases and J by 8 bases, with 14 bases of the junction left unmatched. Germline V gives CDR1 SGHNT, CDR2 YYREEE (reference sequence). The CDR3 is made up of 16 amino acids. The CDR3 bases are TGTGCCAGCAGCCAAGACAAAGGACAGGGTTCCGATGAGCAGTTCTTC. Amino acid sequence: CASSQDKGQGSDEQFF.

This chain joins TRBV9 and TRBJ1-5; possible D gene TRBD1, 6 bases. Trimming removed 3 bases from V and 9 bases from J, with 13 bases in between. Germline CDR1 reads SGDLS; CDR2 reads YYNGEE. CDR3 length: 13 amino acids. CDR3 DNA: TGTGCCAGCAGCGGGACAGCTGAGGGGCCCCAGCATTTT. Its protein is CASSGTAEGPQHF.

This clone was found a few times. The rearrangement links TRBV6-5 to TRBJ2-5, with D possibly being TRBD2 (6 bases). Looked up from germline, CDR1 is MNHEY and CDR2 is SVGAGI. The length of the CDR3 is 14 residues. Between the trimmed V and J ends, which lost 5 bases and 5 bases, there was a span of 15 bases. Here the CDR3 DNA reads TGTGCCAGCAGTCCGGGACTCGGTTCGGAGACCCAGTACTTC. Residues: CASSPGLGSETQYF.

This clone showed up just a few times. This chain uses TRBV30 with TRBJ1-1, with a tentative D call TRBD1 (5 bases). Between the trimmed V and J ends, which lost 0 bases and 8 bases, there was a span of 22 bases. The germline V gene has CDR1 GTSNPN and CDR2 SVGIG (reference sequence). The CDR3 has 16 amino acids. The CDR3 DNA sequence: TGTGCCTGGAGTGTACGATTCCAGGCCGGGGGACCCGAAGCTTTCTTT. As protein: CAWSVRFQAGGPEAFF.

This clone was recorded a few times. The chain employs TRBV6-1 and TRBJ2-7, with 10 bases fitting TRBD1. The CDR3 has 14 amino acids. V was clipped by 5 bases and J by 4 bases; unmatched bases: 5. Looked up from germline, CDR1 is MNHNS and CDR2 is SASEGT. This CDR3 is CASSSDRGPYEQYF. Here the CDR3 DNA reads TGTGCCAGCAGTAGCGACAGGGGGCCTTACGAGCAGTACTTC.

The chain is built from TRBV6-4 and TRBJ1-2; maybe TRBD1 (5 bases). This CDR3 has 12 amino acids. V was cut by 3 bases and J by 8 bases, with 10 bases left in between. Germline V gene lookup returns CDR1 MRHNA and CDR2 SNTAGT. The CDR3 is CASSEGGRGYTF. The CDR3 coding sequence is TGTGCCAGCAGTGAGGGGGGTAGAGGCTACACCTTC.

The chain couples TRBV6-1 to TRBJ1-6, with D uncertain. The CDR3 spans 12 residues. Germline V gives CDR1 MNHNS, CDR2 SASEGT. The V end was cut by 8 bases, the J end by 10 bases, with 12 bases between. The CDR3 DNA reads TGTGCCAGCCGTCCCGGTTCATCACCCCTCCACTTT. Translated: CASRPGSSPLHF.

The CDR3 sequence: CASSRRTDTEAFF. The CDR3, as DNA: TGTGCCAGCAGCCGAAGGACAGACACTGAAGCTTTCTTT. The rearrangement links TRBV7-2 to TRBJ1-1; D may be TRBD1 (6 bases). This CDR3 is 13 amino acids long. CDR1 is SGHTA and CDR2 is FQGNSA in the germline V gene. V lost 5 bases, J lost 3 bases, and 10 bases lay in between. The full variable domain, its missing parts supplied by reference TRBV7-2 and TRBJ1-1, is GAGVSQSPSNKVTEKGKDVELRCDPISGHTALYWYRQSLGQGLEFLIYFQGNSAPDKSGLPSDRFSAERTGGSVSTLTIQRTQQEDSAVYLCASSRRTDTEAFFGQGTRLTVV.

The chain combines TRBV5-6 with TRBJ1-2; 10 nucleotides line up with TRBD1. The CDR3 extends over 14 amino acids. V lost 4 bases, J lost 4 bases, and 4 bases stayed unmatched. Germline-derived CDR1 and CDR2 are SGHDT and YYEEEE. The CDR3 bases are TGTGCCAGCAGCCCGGGACAGGGGTTCTATGGCTACACCTTC. Amino acid sequence: CASSPGQGFYGYTF.

In this sample, this clone turned up a few times. This chain uses TRBV7-6 with TRBJ2-2, with TRBD1 matching over 8 bases. The CDR3 runs 15 residues. V dropped 2 bases and J dropped 3; count of bases not matched to a gene: 2. The germline CDR1 and CDR2 sequences are SGHVS and FNYEAQ. CDR3 residues: CASSLQGAYTGELFF. DNA for the CDR3: TGTGCCAGCAGCTTACAGGGGGCTTACACCGGGGAGCTGTTTTTT.

This clone has more than one count but fewer than ten. The V gene is TRBV7-9, the J gene TRBJ1-1; unclear D gene. Trimming stripped 5 bases from V and 2 bases from J, with 15 bases between. The CDR3 is made up of 15 amino acids. Germline values: CDR1 SEHNR, CDR2 FQNEAQ (reference sequence). The CDR3 loop reads CASSPDGPINTEAFF. CDR3 nucleotides: TGTGCCAGCAGCCCAGATGGGCCCATAAACACTGAAGCTTTCTTT.

The genes are TRBV19 and TRBJ2-3; 10 bases fit TRBD1. Germline CDR1 and CDR2: LNHDA and SQIVND (reference sequence). J was trimmed by 4 bases and V by 6 bases; bases with no gene match: 7. The CDR3 runs to 15 residues. The CDR3 here is CASRDRDRGADTQYF. CDR3 coding DNA: TGTGCCAGTAGAGACCGGGACAGGGGAGCAGATACGCAGTATTTT.

There are a few counts of this clone. The rearrangement joins TRBV2 to TRBJ2-5, with D perhaps matching TRBD1 (5 bases). The J call may not be correct, given that the DNA end is closer to TRBJ2-7. Germline lookup yields CDR1 SNHLY and CDR2 FYNNEI. This CDR3 has 14 amino acids. CDR3 sequence reads: CASSEEWGAYEQYF. CDR3 in DNA: TGTGCCAGCAGTGAGGAGTGGGGCGCCTACGAGCAGTACTTC.

The rearrangement uses TRBV6-5 and TRBJ2-2; possibly TRBD1 for D (6 bases). The CDR3 runs to 15 residues. Trimming took off 5 bases at V and 5 bases at J, with 15 bases between the two ends. Looked up from germline, CDR1 is MNHEY and CDR2 is SVGAGI. CDR3 sequence: CASSPQPGVTGELFF. DNA of the CDR3: TGTGCCAGCAGTCCCCAGCCAGGGGTAACCGGGGAGCTGTTTTTT.

V and J are TRBV30 and TRBJ1-2; maybe TRBD1 (6 bases). Germline assignment: CDR1 GTSNPN and CDR2 SVGIG (reference sequence). V was shortened by 5 bases and J by 2 bases, with 6 bases between the two germline ends. The CDR3 has 11 residues. The CDR3 coding sequence is TGTGCCTGGGGACAGAACTATGGCTACACCTTC. Protein sequence: CAWGQNYGYTF.

V is TRBV5-6 and J is TRBJ2-4; a weak D match, TRBD1 (6 bases). CDR1 is SGHDT and CDR2 is YYEEEE in the germline V gene. V dropped 2 bases and J dropped 0 bases, with 9 bases sitting between them. CDR3 length: 15 amino acids. CDR3 sequence: CASSLGTIAKNIQYF. The CDR3 DNA is TGTGCCAGCAGCTTAGGGACAATAGCCAAAAACATTCAGTACTTC. The full variable domain, with the rest looked up from reference TRBV5-6 and TRBJ2-4, is DAGVTQSPTHLIKTRGQQVTLRCSPKSGHDTVSWYQQALGQGPQFIFQYYEEEERQRGNFPDRFSGHQFPNYSSELNVNALLLGDSALYLCASSLGTIAKNIQYFGAGTRLSVL.

V and J are TRBV9 and TRBJ2-3; D uncertain. Germline V gives CDR1 SGDLS, CDR2 YYNGEE. The CDR3 covers 11 residues. V lost 3 bases to trimming and J lost 6 bases, with 5 bases between them. The CDR3 DNA reads as TGTGCCAGCAGCGCCGTGGATACGCAGTATTTT. It is translated as CASSAVDTQYF.

This sequence joins TRBV5-1 and TRBJ2-3, with TRBD1 matching 7 bases. With V trimmed by 0 bases and J by 2 bases, 3 bases remained unmatched. CDR1 and CDR2 from the germline V gene are SGHRS and YFSETQ. This CDR3 contains 15 residues. The DNA of the CDR3 is TGCGCCAGCAGCTTGGCCGGACAGGTCACAGATACGCAGTATTTT. Amino acids: CASSLAGQVTDTQYF.

The rearrangement joins TRBV19 to TRBJ2-7; 9 positions agree with TRBD1. V lost 3 bases and J lost 3; bases outside the gene matches: 15. CDR3 length: 18 amino acids. CDR1 and CDR2 from the germline V gene are LNHDA and SQIVND (reference sequence). The CDR3 loop reads CASSIPPPDRGILYEQYF. The CDR3 DNA follows: TGTGCCAGTAGTATCCCGCCACCCGACAGGGGGATACTCTACGAGCAGTACTTC.

This clone has a handful of counts. The chain links TRBV5-1 to TRBJ1-1; 7 bases match TRBD1. V lost 4 bases, J lost 1 base, and 13 bases stayed unmatched. CDR1 and CDR2 from the germline V gene are SGHRS and YFSETQ. This CDR3 has 17 residues. In nucleotides, the CDR3 is TGCGCCAGCAGCACCCGACAGGGACGGGAGGGGAACACTGAAGCTTTCTTT. This sequence encodes CASSTRQGREGNTEAFF.

The V call is TRBV7-6, the J call TRBJ1-1; D is possibly TRBD1 (6 bases). Germline V gives CDR1 SGHVS, CDR2 FNYEAQ. This CDR3 is built from 13 residues. The germline V and J ends were trimmed by 5 bases and 4 bases, with 11 bases remaining between them. The CDR3 DNA reads as TGTGCCAGCAGCCCGGGACATTTCACTGAAGCTTTCTTT. Protein product: CASSPGHFTEAFF. Variable domain in full (rest from reference TRBV7-6 and TRBJ1-1): GAGVSQSPRYKVTKRGQDVALRCDPISGHVSLYWYRQALGQGPEFLTYFNYEAQQDKSGLPNDRFSAERPEGSISTLTIQRTEQRDSAMYRCASSPGHFTEAFFGQGTRLTVV.